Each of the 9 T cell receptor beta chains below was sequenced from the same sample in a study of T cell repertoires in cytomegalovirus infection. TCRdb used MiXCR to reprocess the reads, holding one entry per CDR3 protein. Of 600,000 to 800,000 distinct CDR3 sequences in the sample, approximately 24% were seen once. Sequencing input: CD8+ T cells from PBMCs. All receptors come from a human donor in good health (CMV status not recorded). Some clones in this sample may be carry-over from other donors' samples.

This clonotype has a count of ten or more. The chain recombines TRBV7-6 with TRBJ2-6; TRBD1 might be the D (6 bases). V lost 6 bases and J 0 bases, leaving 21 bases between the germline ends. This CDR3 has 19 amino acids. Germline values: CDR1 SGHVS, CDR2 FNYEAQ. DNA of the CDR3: TGTGCCAGCAGTCAAACTCGGACAGCTAATTACTCTGGGGCCAACGTCCTGACTTTC. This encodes CASSQTRTANYSGANVLTF.

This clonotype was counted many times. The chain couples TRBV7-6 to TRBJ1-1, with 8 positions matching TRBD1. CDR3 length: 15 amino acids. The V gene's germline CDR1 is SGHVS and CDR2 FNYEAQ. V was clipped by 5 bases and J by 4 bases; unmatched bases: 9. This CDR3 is CASSPGTGRSTEAFF. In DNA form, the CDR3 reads TGTGCCAGCAGCCCGGGGACAGGTCGGAGCACTGAAGCTTTCTTT.

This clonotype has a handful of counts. The CDR3 nucleotides read TGTGCCAGCAGCCGTCCTCTGGGACAATCCCTAAACGAGCAGTACTTC. It codes for CASSRPLGQSLNEQYF. V and J are TRBV7-9 and TRBJ2-7, with D maybe TRBD1 (6 bases). Looked up from germline, CDR1 is SEHNR and CDR2 is FQNEAQ (reference sequence). The CDR3 is 16 amino acids. Trimming pared 5 bases from V and 5 bases from J, leaving 22 bases between.

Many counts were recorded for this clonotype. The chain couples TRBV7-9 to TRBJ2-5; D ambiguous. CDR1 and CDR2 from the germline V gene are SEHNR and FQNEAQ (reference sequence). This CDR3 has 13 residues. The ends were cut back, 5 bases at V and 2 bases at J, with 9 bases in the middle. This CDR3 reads CASSGPGQETQYF. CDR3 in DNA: TGTGCCAGCAGCGGGCCAGGACAAGAGACCCAGTACTTC.

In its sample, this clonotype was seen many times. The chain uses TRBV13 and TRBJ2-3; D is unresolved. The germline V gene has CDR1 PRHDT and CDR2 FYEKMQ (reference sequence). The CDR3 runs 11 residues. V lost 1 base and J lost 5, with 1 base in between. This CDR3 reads CASSLEDTQYF. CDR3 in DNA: TGTGCCAGCAGCTTAGAAGATACGCAGTATTTT.

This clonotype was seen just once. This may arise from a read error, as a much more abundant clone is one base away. CDR3 DNA sequence: TGTGCCAGCAGCATAACCGGGCGGGGTTCCTACAATGAGCAGTTCTTC. It is translated as CASSITGRGSYNEQFF. V and J are TRBV7-6 and TRBJ2-1, with TRBD2 as a possible D gene (6 bases). The CDR3 totals 16 residues. Germline V CDR1 and CDR2: SGHVS, FNYEAQ. V was clipped by 5 bases and J by 1 base, with 15 bases between them.

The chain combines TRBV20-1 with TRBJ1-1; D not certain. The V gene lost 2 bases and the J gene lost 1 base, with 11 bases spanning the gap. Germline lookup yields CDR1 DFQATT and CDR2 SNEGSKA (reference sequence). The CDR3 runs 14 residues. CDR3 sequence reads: CSARNFGPNTEAFF. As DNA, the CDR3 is TGCAGTGCTAGAAACTTTGGACCGAACACTGAAGCTTTCTTT.

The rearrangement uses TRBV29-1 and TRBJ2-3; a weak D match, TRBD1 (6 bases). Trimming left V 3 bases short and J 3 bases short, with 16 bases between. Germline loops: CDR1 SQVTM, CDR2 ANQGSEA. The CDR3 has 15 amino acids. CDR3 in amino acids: CSVEGSTGPTDTQYF. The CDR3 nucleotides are TGCAGCGTTGAGGGTTCGACAGGACCGACAGATACGCAGTATTTT.

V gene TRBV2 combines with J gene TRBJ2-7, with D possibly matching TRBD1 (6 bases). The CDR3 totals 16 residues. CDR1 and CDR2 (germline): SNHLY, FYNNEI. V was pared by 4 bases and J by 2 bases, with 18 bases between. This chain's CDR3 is CASSGTLVGGPYEQYV. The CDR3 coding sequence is TGTGCCAGCAGTGGGACATTAGTAGGGGGACCCTACGAGCAGTACGTC.